The 17 T cell receptor beta chains presented below share a single source sample, sequenced in a study of neoadjuvant anti-PD-1 for oral cavity cancer. Assay: immunoSEQ multiplex PCR; the TCRdb copy retains only in-frame clones and omits some. The profile shows around 8,000 clones, approximately 61% of them singletons. The time point: after neoadjuvant nivolumab, at surgical resection. The specimen comprised PBMCs, sampled after nivolumab (anti-PD-1) treatment. These TCRs come from a person between 40 and 85 years old with oral cavity squamous cell carcinoma.

This clone has just a few counts. This chain connects TRBV7-2 to TRBJ2-1, with 8 bases aligning to TRBD2. The CDR3 covers 15 residues. Germline V lookup: CDR1 SGHTA, CDR2 FQGNSA. V trimming: 7 bases; J trimming: 0 bases; junction bases outside the gene matches: 5. The DNA for the CDR3 is TGTGCCAGCATCCCGGGGGGGACCTCCTACAATGAGCAGTTCTTC. It encodes CASIPGGTSYNEQFF. Supplemented by reference TRBV7-2 and TRBJ2-1, the full variable domain reads GAGVSQSPSNKVTEKGKDVELRCDPISGHTALYWYRQSLGQGLEFLIYFQGNSAPDKSGLPSDRFSAERTGGSVSTLTIQRTQQEDSAVYLCASIPGGTSYNEQFFGPGTRLTVL.

This sequence joins TRBV21-1 and TRBJ1-6; the table's D gene call, TRBD1, was not cross checked with the DNA. TRBV21-1 is a listed pseudogene. This CDR3 is built from 13 residues. The CDR3 protein is CASSKGWHSPLHF. The CDR3 DNA follows: TGTGCCAGCAGCAAAGGCTGGCATTCACCCCTCCACTTT.

The chain combines TRBV13 with TRBJ2-5, with a possible D match to TRBD2 (6 bases). The CDR3 contains 13 residues. V gave up 5 bases and J gave up 3 bases, with 10 bases separating them. Germline lookup yields CDR1 PRHDT and CDR2 FYEKMQ (reference sequence). DNA for the CDR3: TGTGCCAGCAGCGGGGGGAACGAAGAGACCCAGTACTTC. Amino acids: CASSGGNEETQYF.

The V gene is TRBV7-8, the J gene TRBJ2-4, with D possibly TRBD1 on 6 matching bases. Germline CDR1 SGHVS, CDR2 FQNEAQ. This CDR3 has 16 amino acids. Trimming shortened V by 4 bases and J by 3 bases, and 16 bases separated the two germline ends. CDR3 DNA: TGTGCCAGCAGCTCCTACAGGGTTCTCGACAAAAACATTCAGTACTTC. It codes for CASSSYRVLDKNIQYF.

The rearrangement links TRBV5-5 to TRBJ2-3; 8 bases are shared with TRBD2. The CDR3 length is 15 residues. The germline V gene has CDR1 SGHKS and CDR2 YYEKEE (reference sequence). The J segment lost 1 base and the V segment lost 2 bases, leaving 3 bases of the junction unmatched. The CDR3, as DNA: TGTGCCAGCAGCTTCCCGCGGGGGGGCACAGATACGCAGTATTTT. Its protein is CASSFPRGGTDTQYF.

This clone has just a few counts. This chain uses TRBV6-5 with TRBJ1-6; a weak D match, TRBD1 (5 bases). The CDR3 runs 16 residues. Germline CDR1 and CDR2: MNHEY and SVGAGI. Trimming left V 4 bases short and J 14 bases short, with 24 bases between. As DNA, the CDR3 is TGTGCCAGCAGTTCGAGTGGGGCCTGGGGGTCGAGGTCCCTCCACTTT. Amino acids: CASSSSGAWGSRSLHF.

The table lists this clone with a count of one. The V and J genes are TRBV6-5 and TRBJ2-5, with D possibly matching TRBD2 (5 bases). CDR1 and CDR2 from the germline V gene are MNHEY and SVGAGI. Trimming took off 5 bases at V and 11 bases at J, with 18 bases between the two ends. CDR3 length equals 13 residues. The CDR3 here is CASSTGGLGKQYF. The CDR3 coding sequence is TGTGCCAGCAGTACCGGCGGACTCGGGAAGCAGTACTTC.

V is TRBV27 and J is TRBJ2-7, with a tentative D call TRBD1 (5 bases). The CDR3 sequence is 14 residues long. V lost 7 bases and J 3 bases, leaving 16 bases between the germline ends. Germline CDR1 reads MNHEY; CDR2 reads SMNVEV (reference sequence). The DNA of the CDR3 is TGTGCCAGCATGAAAGGCAGGGCCTACTACGAGCAGTACTTC. It translates to CASMKGRAYYEQYF.

CDR3 protein: CASGMGQWGDTQYF. The CDR3 nucleotides read TGTGCCAGTGGAATGGGACAGTGGGGGGATACGCAGTATTTT. The J gene is TRBJ2-3, the V gene TRBV19; 7 bases line up with TRBD1. J was trimmed by 6 bases and V by 8 bases; bases with no gene match: 11. CDR3 length equals 14 residues. Germline V lookup: CDR1 LNHDA, CDR2 SQIVND (reference sequence).

This chain links TRBV6-1 with TRBJ1-2; perhaps TRBD1 as D (6 bases). From germline, CDR1 is MNHNS and CDR2 SASEGT. There are 14 residues in the CDR3. Trimming pared 4 bases from V and 7 bases from J, leaving 16 bases between. The CDR3, as DNA: TGTGCCAGCAGTGTTAGGGGGGATAGGGGTGGCTACACCTTC. Protein product: CASSVRGDRGGYTF.

CDR3 region: CASSVTGTGITGELFF. CDR3 nucleotides: TGTGCCAGCAGTGTGACCGGGACAGGCATCACCGGGGAGCTGTTTTTT. This chain joins TRBV6-1 and TRBJ2-2; TRBD1 aligns across 8 bases. The junction had 8 bases not matched to a gene; V was cut back by 4 bases and J by 4 bases. CDR1 and CDR2 (germline): MNHNS, SASEGT. The CDR3 covers 16 residues.

The chain links TRBV5-1 to TRBJ2-5; 13 bases match TRBD2. V lost 4 bases, J lost 5 bases, and 5 bases stayed unmatched. The CDR3 loop spans 15 amino acids. Germline CDR1 reads SGHRS; CDR2 reads YFSETQ. The CDR3 DNA follows: TGCGCCAGCAGCCCCTTGACTAGCGGGAGGGAGACCCAGTACTTC. Translated, it gives CASSPLTSGRETQYF.

The chain recombines TRBV9 with TRBJ2-1; 10 bases are a match to TRBD2. Germline values: CDR1 SGDLS, CDR2 YYNGEE. The CDR3 sequence is 17 residues long. J lost 0 bases, V lost 2 bases, and 5 bases had no gene match. CDR3 DNA sequence: TGTGCCAGCAGCGTTTCTAGCGGGGGAGACTCCTACAATGAGCAGTTCTTC. It yields the protein CASSVSSGGDSYNEQFF.

The chain is built from TRBV30 and TRBJ2-3; D remains ambiguous. The length of the CDR3 is 12 residues. Germline CDR1 reads GTSNPN; CDR2 reads SVGIG (reference sequence). Trimming stripped 4 bases from V and 0 bases from J, with 5 bases between. CDR3 in DNA: TGTGCCTGGAAGGAAAGCACAGATACGCAGTATTTT. Translation gives CAWKESTDTQYF.

The chain uses TRBV29-1 and TRBJ1-3; D ambiguous. V gave up 4 bases and J gave up 0 bases, with 22 bases separating them. CDR1 is SQVTM and CDR2 is ANQGSEA in the germline V gene. The CDR3 sequence is 18 residues long. The CDR3 here is CSVVEPRPPYNSGNTIYF. The DNA for the CDR3 is TGCAGCGTTGTTGAGCCCAGGCCGCCTTACAACTCTGGAAACACCATATATTTT.

The genes are TRBV9 and TRBJ2-3; 8 positions agree with TRBD1. J gave up 1 base and V 4 bases, and 11 bases lay outside the gene matches. CDR3 length equals 17 residues. Germline assignment: CDR1 SGDLS and CDR2 YYNGEE. CDR3 in amino acids: CASSYLDRGRGTDTQYF. In DNA form, the CDR3 reads TGTGCCAGCAGCTACCTAGACAGGGGAAGGGGCACAGATACGCAGTATTTT.

The chain uses TRBV6-6 and TRBJ1-2; D not resolved. V lost 2 bases and J 8 bases, leaving 15 bases between the germline ends. CDR1 is MNHNY and CDR2 is SVGAGI in the germline V gene (reference sequence). CDR3 length: 14 amino acids. CDR3 amino acids: CASSYEVWERGYTF. The DNA for the CDR3 is TGTGCCAGCAGTTACGAGGTCTGGGAACGAGGCTACACCTTC.